This entry lists 20 T cell receptor beta chains sequenced from one sample in a study of blood T cell repertoires in COVID-19. Sequencing was performed with immunoSEQ multiplex PCR; in TCRdb, only in-frame clones are kept and a portion is missing. Of 150,000 to 170,000 clones in the sample, about 80% are singletons; the top ten hold about 7.2%. Sequenced sample: PBMCs or T cells enriched from blood (not recorded which). These receptors were taken from a man aged 45-60 years who had recovered from COVID-19.

This clone was seen a few times. This CDR3 is CATNGQSGTPLHF. DNA of the CDR3: TGTGCCACTAATGGACAGTCGGGTACACCCCTCCACTTT. The rearrangement links TRBV2 to TRBJ1-6; tentative D call: TRBD1 (6 bases). The CDR3 contains 13 residues. V was trimmed by 10 bases and J by 11 bases, leaving 18 bases between them. Germline V gives CDR1 SNHLY, CDR2 FYNNEI. Using reference TRBV2 and TRBJ1-6 for the parts outside the CDR3, the full variable domain is EPEVTQTPSHQVTQMGQEVILRCVPISNHLYFYWYRQILGQKVEFLVSFYNNEISEKSEIFDDQFSVERPDGSNFTLKIRSTKLEDSAMYFCATNGQSGTPLHFGNGTRLTVT.

The V call is TRBV5-4, the J call TRBJ1-2; 9 bases align to TRBD1. The CDR3 runs to 13 residues. Germline V gene lookup returns CDR1 SGHNT and CDR2 YYREEE (reference sequence). V shed 1 base and J 6 bases; nucleotides not matched to a gene: 1. CDR3 bases: TGTGCCAGCAGCTTGACAGGGGGCGATGGCTACACCTTC. Its protein product is CASSLTGGDGYTF.

This chain links TRBV7-9 with TRBJ1-2; 8 nucleotides agree with TRBD1. After removal of 1 base from V and 4 bases from J, the junction contained 8 bases not matched to a gene. The CDR3 consists of 16 residues. Germline V CDR1 and CDR2: SEHNR, FQNEAQ (reference sequence). CDR3 protein: CASSLGQQGEIYGYTF. The CDR3 nucleotides are TGTGCCAGCAGCTTAGGGCAACAGGGGGAAATCTATGGCTACACCTTC. Full variable domain (remainder filled in from reference TRBV7-9 and TRBJ1-2): DTGVSQNPRHKITKRGQNVTFRCDPISEHNRLYWYRQTLGQGPEFLTYFQNEAQLEKSRLLSDRFSAERPKGSFSTLEIQRTEQGDSAMYLCASSLGQQGEIYGYTFGSGTRLTVV.

The chain carries TRBV18 and TRBJ2-1; D is undetermined. The CDR3 extends over 14 amino acids. Germline V lookup: CDR1 KGHSH, CDR2 LQKENI. V shed 2 bases and J shed 5 bases, with 10 bases lying between them. The CDR3 spells CASSPANSDNEQFF. Here the CDR3 DNA reads TGTGCCAGCTCACCAGCTAATAGTGACAATGAGCAGTTCTTC. The full variable domain, rest sourced from reference TRBV18 and TRBJ2-1, is NAGVMQNPRHLVRRRGQEARLRCSPMKGHSHVYWYRQLPEEGLKFMVYLQKENIIDESGMPKERFSAEFPKEGPSILRIQQVVRGDSAAYFCASSPANSDNEQFFGPGTRLTVL.

This rearrangement joins TRBV7-2 to TRBJ2-7; TRBD2 agrees at 10 bases. The CDR3 totals 15 residues. V lost 4 bases to trimming and J lost 5 bases; unmatched junction nucleotides: 8. CDR1 and CDR2 (germline): SGHTA, FQGNSA. The CDR3 region has the DNA TGTGCCAGCAGCTCGGAGGGGACTAGCGTCGACGAGCAGTACTTC. It specifies CASSSEGTSVDEQYF.

This chain connects TRBV7-2 to TRBJ2-5; TRBD1 matches at 10 bases. V lost 3 bases to trimming and J lost 2 bases; unmatched junction nucleotides: 3. In germline, CDR1 is SGHTA, CDR2 FQGNSA. This CDR3 is 15 amino acids long. CDR3 nucleotides: TGTGCCAGCAGCTTGGGACAGGGGTGGCAAGAGACCCAGTACTTC. This translates into CASSLGQGWQETQYF.

This sequence joins TRBV19 and TRBJ2-7; D gene uncertain. The V and J ends lost 4 bases and 8 bases respectively, with 15 bases between them. Germline CDR1 LNHDA, CDR2 SQIVND (reference sequence). This CDR3 has 13 amino acids. CDR3 sequence: CASSSGAGYKQYF. The CDR3 bases are TGTGCCAGTAGTAGTGGTGCAGGTTACAAGCAGTACTTC.

The chain employs TRBV7-2 and TRBJ2-1; 14 bases map to TRBD2. CDR1 is SGHTA, CDR2 FQGNSA, per germline. CDR3 length equals 15 residues. The J segment lost 8 bases and the V segment lost 5 bases, leaving 5 bases of the junction unmatched. The CDR3 spells CASSPGLAGVDEQFF. In DNA form, the CDR3 reads TGTGCCAGCAGCCCGGGACTAGCGGGGGTAGATGAGCAGTTCTTC. Filled out from reference TRBV7-2 and TRBJ2-1, the complete variable domain reads GAGVSQSPSNKVTEKGKDVELRCDPISGHTALYWYRQSLGQGLEFLIYFQGNSAPDKSGLPSDRFSAERTGGSVSTLTIQRTQQEDSAVYLCASSPGLAGVDEQFFGPGTRLTVL.

The rearrangement uses TRBV5-5 and TRBJ2-7; D might be TRBD1 (8 bases). Trimming left V 0 bases short and J 4 bases short, with 17 bases between. This CDR3 region has 16 residues. CDR1 and CDR2 (germline): SGHKS, YYEKEE (reference sequence). As DNA, the CDR3 is TGTGCCAGCAGCTTGGAGGGAGACAGGGGAGGGTACGAGCAGTACTTC. Amino acid sequence: CASSLEGDRGGYEQYF.

The CDR3 sequence: CASSFTSGNTGELFF. In DNA form, the CDR3 reads TGCGCCAGCAGCTTTACTAGCGGCAACACCGGGGAGCTGTTTTTT. The chain employs TRBV5-1 and TRBJ2-2, with 8 bases fitting TRBD2. Germline CDR1 is SGHRS and CDR2 is YFSETQ. This CDR3 spans 15 amino acids. J lost 2 bases, V lost 2 bases, and 2 bases had no gene match.

The J gene is TRBJ1-1, the V gene TRBV6-1; TRBD1 aligns across 7 bases. This CDR3 comprises 15 residues. With 2 bases clipped from V and 1 base from J, the junction kept 4 bases outside the gene matches. Germline V gene data show CDR1 as MNHNS and CDR2 as SASEGT. The CDR3 bases are TGTGCCAGCAGTGAAACAGGGGCTGGGAACACTGAAGCTTTCTTT. Protein: CASSETGAGNTEAFF.

The V gene is TRBV5-5, the J gene TRBJ1-2; 7 nucleotides line up with TRBD1. V lost 1 base to trimming and J lost 4 bases; unmatched junction nucleotides: 7. CDR1 is SGHKS and CDR2 is YYEKEE in the germline V gene (reference sequence). The CDR3 covers 15 residues. This CDR3 is CASSLQGQTSYGYTF. The CDR3 DNA sequence: TGTGCCAGCAGCTTGCAGGGACAGACGAGCTATGGCTACACCTTC.

This chain joins TRBV7-2 and TRBJ2-3; a weak D match, TRBD2 (7 bases). The V and J ends lost 4 bases and 9 bases respectively, with 14 bases between them. This CDR3 is built from 13 residues. Germline V gene sequence: CDR1 SGHTA, CDR2 FQGNSA. CDR3 sequence (DNA): TGTGCCAGCAGCTCGAGGGGGGGAAACACGCAGTATTTT. This translates into CASSSRGGNTQYF.

This clone is a singleton in its sample. V and J are TRBV24-1 and TRBJ1-4; D possibly corresponds to TRBD1 (6 bases). This CDR3 spans 17 amino acids. The V gene lost 7 bases and the J gene lost 0 bases, with 17 bases spanning the gap. Germline assignment: CDR1 KGHDR and CDR2 SFDVKD. For the CDR3, the DNA is TGTGCCACCAGGAGGGACACTAAGGTCTCAACTAATGAAAAACTGTTTTTT. It encodes CATRRDTKVSTNEKLFF.

This chain joins TRBV7-9 and TRBJ1-1; 8 nucleotides line up with TRBD1. Trimming cost V 5 bases and J 10 bases; bases outside gene matches: 9. Germline CDR1 reads SEHNR; CDR2 reads FQNEAQ (reference sequence). The CDR3 covers 13 residues. CDR3 region: CASSPPDRGLAFF. The CDR3 nucleotides are TGTGCCAGCAGCCCGCCCGACAGGGGACTAGCTTTCTTT.

The genes are TRBV18 and TRBJ1-1, with D possibly TRBD1 on 6 matching bases. The CDR3 runs 14 residues. V lost 2 bases, J lost 1 base, and 8 bases lay in between. Germline-derived CDR1 and CDR2 are KGHSH and LQKENI. DNA for the CDR3: TGTGCCAGCTCACCAGTGGACAGGAACACTGAAGCTTTCTTT. Translation gives CASSPVDRNTEAFF.

This clone was observed a handful of times. The chain joins TRBV6-5 to TRBJ1-6, with D possibly TRBD1 on 5 matching bases. The V end was cut by 0 bases, the J end by 6 bases, with 9 bases between. The germline CDR1 and CDR2 sequences are MNHEY and SVGAGI. The CDR3 has 15 amino acids. The CDR3 sequence is CASSYSATANSPLHF. CDR3 DNA sequence: TGTGCCAGCAGTTACTCCGCGACAGCTAATTCACCCCTCCACTTT.

The rearrangement links TRBV10-2 to TRBJ2-3; weak D call: TRBD2 (6 bases). In germline, CDR1 is WSHSY, CDR2 SAAADI. This CDR3 spans 15 amino acids. Trimming cost V 6 bases and J 5 bases, with 18 bases left between them. The CDR3 is CASRGLGGVKDTQYF. CDR3 coding DNA: TGCGCCAGCAGGGGACTGGGCGGCGTCAAAGATACGCAGTATTTT.

This clone has a single count. This chain connects TRBV4-2 to TRBJ2-6; D is uncertain. CDR1 is LGHNA, CDR2 YNFKEQ, per germline. This CDR3 has 16 residues. Trimming removed 3 bases from V and 0 bases from J, with 9 bases in between. The CDR3 reads CASSHTYSSGANVLTF. Here the CDR3 DNA reads TGTGCCAGCAGCCATACCTACAGCTCTGGGGCCAACGTCCTGACTTTC.

The CDR3 protein is CARSLDSPYGYTF. In DNA form, the CDR3 reads TGTGCCAGAAGCCTGGACAGCCCTTATGGCTACACCTTC. This chain uses TRBV5-3 with TRBJ1-2; TRBD1 is a possible D gene (6 bases). TRBV5-3 is marked as an open reading frame, function uncertain. Trimming left V 4 bases short and J 5 bases short, with 12 bases between. This CDR3 spans 13 amino acids.